Shown below are 5 T cell receptor beta chains from a single sample sequenced in a study of T cell responses to AZD1222 COVID-19 vaccine. Measured with immunoSEQ multiplex PCR; TCRdb has only the in-frame clones, and not every one. The sample consists of fewer than 200,000 clones, 85% to 95% of them appearing once. Sequencing used peripheral blood, obtained on day 0 of AZD1222 vaccination. These receptors were collected from an adult in good health.

The V and J genes are TRBV3-1 (or the pseudogene TRBV3-2) and TRBJ1-3, with 7 bases identical to TRBD1. This CDR3 has 14 residues. With 4 bases clipped from V and 2 bases from J, the junction kept 2 bases outside the gene matches. Germline V lookup: CDR1 LGHDT, CDR2 YNNKEL (reference sequence). In nucleotides, the CDR3 is TGTGCCAGCAGCCTTCAGGGGGCTGGAAACACCATATATTTT. This gives the protein CASSLQGAGNTIYF.

The gene calls are TRBV29-1 and TRBJ1-6, with 7 positions matching TRBD1. The CDR3 contains 13 residues. The junction had 5 bases not matched to a gene; V was cut back by 6 bases and J by 6 bases. The germline CDR1 and CDR2 sequences are SQVTM and ANQGSEA. DNA of the CDR3: TGCAGCGTGTCGACAGGGTCTAATTCACCCCTCCACTTT. Its translation: CSVSTGSNSPLHF.

The CDR3 loop reads CASSLVANEQFF. In DNA, the CDR3 is TGTGCCAGCAGCTTGGTCGCCAATGAGCAGTTCTTC. The V gene is TRBV5-6, the J gene TRBJ2-1; D call uncertain. The CDR3 sequence is 12 residues long. The germline gives CDR1 SGHDT, CDR2 YYEEEE. Trimming took off 0 bases at V and 6 bases at J, with 4 bases between the two ends.

The genes are TRBV27 and TRBJ1-4; D is unresolved. V shed 2 bases and J shed 3 bases, with 4 bases lying between them. Per germline, CDR1 MNHEY and CDR2 SMNVEV (reference sequence). The CDR3 has 13 amino acids. CDR3 region: CASSLKANEKLFF. Here the CDR3 DNA reads TGTGCCAGCAGTTTAAAAGCTAATGAAAAACTGTTTTTT.

The V and J genes are TRBV6-5 and TRBJ1-2; 10 nucleotides agree with TRBD1. The V and J ends lost 2 bases and 8 bases, in that order; junction bases with no gene match: 5. This CDR3 comprises 14 residues. From germline, CDR1 is MNHEY and CDR2 SVGAGI. CDR3 DNA: TGTGCCAGCAGTTACGGGACAGGGGCGAGGGGCTACACCTTC. Translation: CASSYGTGARGYTF.